A single sample is the source of the 8 T cell receptor beta chains below, sequenced in a study of blood T cells in healthy people across ages. PCR was performed a second time for roughly 7 to 11 cycles using a sample-barcoded 5' primer and a J-beta primer mix. TCRdb re-called the 5' RACE reads through MiXCR, storing one row per CDR3 protein. The repertoire holds approximately 690,000 distinct CDR3 sequences, about 43% seen once, with approximately 31% in the top ten. The material sequenced was blood. Receptor source: a man at least 80 years old in good health.

This clonotype has a handful of counts. V gene TRBV28 combines with J gene TRBJ1-4; a possible D gene is TRBD1 (6 bases). Trimming took off 6 bases at V and 7 bases at J, with 15 bases between the two ends. This CDR3 is 14 amino acids long. Germline values: CDR1 MDHEN, CDR2 SYDVKM. The CDR3 sequence: CASRRGSLGEKLFF. CDR3 nucleotide sequence: TGTGCCAGCAGGAGGGGGTCCCTCGGTGAAAAACTGTTTTTT. The whole variable domain, remainder taken from reference TRBV28 and TRBJ1-4, is DVKVTQSSRYLVKRTGEKVFLECVQDMDHENMFWYRQDPGLGLRLIYFSYDVKMKEKGDIPEGYSVSREKKERFSLILESASTNQTSMYLCASRRGSLGEKLFFGSGTQLSVL.

The rearrangement joins TRBV7-6 to TRBJ2-1; D is unclear. The germline CDR1 and CDR2 sequences are SGHVS and FNYEAQ. The CDR3 has 12 amino acids. Between the trimmed V and J ends, which lost 3 bases and 10 bases, there was a span of 10 bases. The CDR3 spells CASSFEVTEQFF. Here the CDR3 DNA reads TGTGCCAGCAGCTTTGAAGTAACAGAGCAGTTCTTC.

This clonotype was recorded many times. This chain links TRBV7-2 with TRBJ2-5; D is ambiguous. Deletions cut 8 bases from V and 4 bases from J, with 17 bases between. Germline loops: CDR1 SGHTA, CDR2 FQGNSA. The CDR3 is 14 residues long. CDR3 in amino acids: CASAEGRSVETQYF. CDR3 DNA: TGTGCCAGCGCGGAAGGCAGGTCCGTAGAGACCCAGTACTTC.

This chain links TRBV7-9 with TRBJ2-3; D is unclear. Germline-derived CDR1 and CDR2 are SEHNR and FQNEAQ (reference sequence). Trimming removed 5 bases at V and 4 bases at J, with 16 bases between. The CDR3 length is 15 residues. For the CDR3, the DNA is TGTGCCAGCAGCCCCCGGACCACAAGCGCAGATACGCAGTATTTT. This sequence encodes CASSPRTTSADTQYF.

Only one count was recorded for this clonotype. The rearrangement uses TRBV7-2 and TRBJ2-3, with D perhaps matching TRBD2 (6 bases). V was cut by 5 bases and J by 3 bases, with 15 bases left in between. Per the germline V gene, CDR1 is SGHTA and CDR2 is FQGNSA. The CDR3 is 15 amino acids. The CDR3 here is CASSLGGTETDTQYF. The CDR3 DNA sequence: TGTGCCAGCAGCCTGGGGGGTACTGAAACAGATACGCAGTATTTT.

The chain couples TRBV25-1 to TRBJ1-4; D unclear. V was pared by 6 bases and J by 0 bases, with 11 bases between. Germline-derived CDR1 and CDR2 are MGHDK and SYGVNS. CDR3 length: 15 amino acids. CDR3 protein: CASRVGASTNEKLFF. In DNA form, the CDR3 reads TGTGCCAGCAGGGTCGGTGCATCAACTAATGAAAAACTGTTTTTT.

The chain joins TRBV28 to TRBJ2-5; no reliable D call. This CDR3 has 14 residues. The V gene's germline CDR1 is MDHEN and CDR2 SYDVKM. The ends were cut back, 6 bases at V and 2 bases at J, with 13 bases in the middle. The CDR3 is CASSLRSLQETQYF. In DNA, the CDR3 is TGTGCCAGCAGCTTAAGGTCCCTACAAGAGACCCAGTACTTC.

This clonotype was recorded a few times. This rearrangement joins TRBV28 to TRBJ1-1; TRBD1 might be the D (6 bases). The CDR3 totals 14 residues. The germline CDR1 and CDR2 sequences are MDHEN and SYDVKM. Trimming took off 5 bases at V and 5 bases at J, with 15 bases between the two ends. The CDR3 DNA reads TGTGCCAGCAGTCCCACAGGGAGGAGGACTGAAGCTTTCTTT. It yields the protein CASSPTGRRTEAFF.